The 32 T cell receptor beta chains below come from one sample, sequenced in a study of untreated major depressive disorder (dated by TCRdb to 2016 to 2019). These receptors' targets are unknown. Summary of the overall study and its limitations: In CD4+ T cells, sequencing confirmed that depressed patients used TRBV05-01 (Vbeta 5.1) more than controls did, with a one-tailed test giving p = 0.040.

Libraries were prepared through the immunoSEQ multiplex PCR assay. Not all clones reach the TCRdb copy of this immuneACCESS table, which keeps in-frame sequences only. Checked studies attribute under half of the gap to unresolved V genes and leave the rest unexplained. Recorded for this sample are more than 25,000 clones; over 80% of them occurred a single time. The top ten clones comprise roughly 0.7% of the sample. The sample consisted of CD4+ T cells from PBMCs. The receptors here all came from a woman aged 25-40 years with major depressive disorder.

CDR3: CASSSAGSGYTF. CDR3 bases: TGTGCCAGCAGCTCTGCGGGGTCTGGCTACACCTTC. This chain connects TRBV7-3 to TRBJ1-2; D gene ambiguous. The ends were cut back, 4 bases at V and 7 bases at J, with 10 bases in the middle. In germline, CDR1 is SGHTA, CDR2 FQGTGA. CDR3 length equals 12 residues.

The chain carries TRBV6-5 and TRBJ2-7; D not resolved. The CDR3 has 15 residues. Germline V gives CDR1 MNHEY, CDR2 SVGAGI. The V and J ends lost 0 bases and 0 bases respectively, with 9 bases between them. The CDR3 sequence is CASSYSFKASYEQYF. DNA of the CDR3: TGTGCCAGCAGTTACTCGTTCAAGGCCTCCTACGAGCAGTACTTC.

CDR3 nucleotides: TGTGCCAGCAAAAGGGGGACGGCGGGACAGCCCCAGCATTTT. Translating gives CASKRGTAGQPQHF. The chain combines TRBV28 with TRBJ1-5, with D perhaps TRBD1 (6 bases). Germline V gene lookup returns CDR1 MDHEN and CDR2 SYDVKM. Deletions cut 7 bases from V and 7 bases from J, with 17 bases between. The CDR3 length is 14 residues.

The rearrangement links TRBV29-1 to TRBJ2-1, with a tentative D call TRBD2 (5 bases). V lost 3 bases to trimming and J lost 6 bases, with 6 bases between them. In germline, CDR1 is SQVTM, CDR2 ANQGSEA. There are 11 residues in the CDR3. CDR3 region: CSVERVNEQFF. The CDR3 region has the DNA TGCAGCGTTGAGAGGGTCAATGAGCAGTTCTTC.

This clone was detected only a few times. The V gene is TRBV9, the J gene TRBJ2-3, with 7 bases fitting TRBD2. The CDR3 has 14 residues. From germline, CDR1 is SGDLS and CDR2 YYNGEE. V lost 5 bases, J lost 2 bases, and 5 bases stayed unmatched. CDR3 DNA: TGTGCCAGCAGTAAACTAGCGAACACAGATACGCAGTATTTT. Its translation: CASSKLANTDTQYF. The whole variable domain, remainder taken from reference TRBV9 and TRBJ2-3, is DSGVTQTPKHLITATGQRVTLRCSPRSGDLSVYWYQQSLDQGLQFLIQYYNGEERAKGNILERFSAQQFPDLHSELNLSSLELGDSALYFCASSKLANTDTQYFGPGTRLTVL.

This clone was detected only once. V usage is TRBV10-3 and J usage is TRBJ2-7; 16 nucleotides line up with TRBD2. V gave up 6 bases and J gave up 6 bases; unmatched junction bases: 14. The CDR3 totals 18 residues. Per germline, CDR1 ENHRY and CDR2 SYGVKD. The CDR3 DNA is TGTGCCATCAGCAGGGGGACTAGCGGGAGGGCCTTTGGGGGCGAGCAGTACTTC. Translating it yields CAISRGTSGRAFGGEQYF.

V usage is TRBV7-8 and J usage is TRBJ2-7; the match to TRBD1 covers 10 bases. Germline-derived CDR1 and CDR2 are SGHVS and FQNEAQ. Trimming took 5 bases from V and 6 from J; bases not matched to a gene: 7. This CDR3 contains 14 residues. The CDR3 DNA sequence: TGTGCCAGCAGCAGCGGGACAGGGGATCTCGAGCAGTACTTC. Amino acid sequence: CASSSGTGDLEQYF.

This rearrangement joins TRBV25-1 to TRBJ2-3; 7 bases match TRBD1. Germline V CDR1 and CDR2: MGHDK, SYGVNS. This CDR3 comprises 16 residues. The trim removed 8 bases at V and 0 bases at J, leaving 11 bases unmatched. The CDR3: CASHRGGPISTDTQYF. CDR3 coding DNA: TGTGCCAGCCACAGGGGCGGACCTATTAGCACAGATACGCAGTATTTT.

The rearrangement joins TRBV5-1 to TRBJ1-1, with a weak D call TRBD1 (5 bases). The CDR3 consists of 17 residues. Per germline, CDR1 SGHRS and CDR2 YFSETQ. V was shortened by 0 bases and J by 1 base, with 16 bases between the two germline ends. The CDR3 DNA sequence: TGCGCCAGCAGCTTGGGGGTCGGACACAGAAAGAACACTGAAGCTTTCTTT. Translation: CASSLGVGHRKNTEAFF.

The gene calls are TRBV5-1 and TRBJ1-2; no clear D gene. V gave up 0 bases and J gave up 1 base, with 10 bases separating them. The CDR3 extends over 15 amino acids. Germline loops: CDR1 SGHRS, CDR2 YFSETQ. The CDR3 DNA reads TGCGCCAGCAGCTTGGAGGCGGAGTATAACTATGGCTACACCTTC. Translating it yields CASSLEAEYNYGYTF.

The chain combines TRBV7-3 with TRBJ2-1, with D perhaps TRBD2 (6 bases). V lost 1 base and J 5 bases, leaving 15 bases between the germline ends. There are 16 residues in the CDR3. CDR1 and CDR2 from the germline V gene are SGHTA and FQGTGA. The CDR3 sequence: CASSLIAATRDNEQFF. The CDR3 DNA is TGTGCCAGCAGCTTAATCGCGGCGACTAGAGACAATGAGCAGTTCTTC. The full variable domain, with the rest looked up from reference TRBV7-3 and TRBJ2-1, is GAGVSQTPSNKVTEKGKYVELRCDPISGHTALYWYRQSLGQGPEFLIYFQGTGAADDSGLPNDRFFAVRPEGSVSTLKIQRTERGDSAVYLCASSLIAATRDNEQFFGPGTRLTVL.

This rearrangement joins TRBV2 to TRBJ2-7; D call uncertain. Between the trimmed V and J ends, which lost 3 bases and 2 bases, there was a span of 8 bases. Germline assignment: CDR1 SNHLY and CDR2 FYNNEI. The CDR3 contains 13 residues. CDR3 DNA: TGTGCCAGCAGTGATCCGACGACCTACGAGCAGTACTTC. It is translated as CASSDPTTYEQYF.

The chain uses TRBV2 and TRBJ2-5; TRBD1 matches 7 bases. The germline V gene has CDR1 SNHLY and CDR2 FYNNEI. The CDR3 loop spans 12 amino acids. V lost 6 bases and J lost 5; bases outside the gene matches: 3. The CDR3: CASRGQVETQYF. The CDR3 DNA sequence: TGTGCCAGCAGAGGACAGGTTGAGACCCAGTACTTC.

This chain links TRBV11-3 with TRBJ2-2; D is uncertain. The V and J ends lost 6 bases and 2 bases respectively, with 4 bases between them. Per germline, CDR1 SGHNT and CDR2 YENEEA. The CDR3 has 12 residues. Here the CDR3 reads CASRQNTGELFF. DNA of the CDR3: TGTGCCAGCAGGCAAAACACCGGGGAGCTGTTTTTT. Variable domain in full (rest from reference TRBV11-3 and TRBJ2-2): EAGVVQSPRYKIIEKKQPVAFWCNPISGHNTLYWYLQNLGQGPELLIRYENEEAVDDSQLPKDRFSAERLKGVDSTLKIQPAELGDSAVYLCASRQNTGELFFGEGSRLTVL.

This clone has only a few counts. The J gene is TRBJ2-1, the V gene TRBV4-3, with TRBD2 matching over 7 bases. This CDR3 is built from 18 residues. With V trimmed by 0 bases and J by 0 bases, 8 bases remained unmatched. Per the germline V gene, CDR1 is LGHNA and CDR2 is YSLEER. CDR3 sequence: CASSQDPRGGSSYNEQFF. The DNA of the CDR3 is TGCGCCAGCAGCCAAGATCCTAGGGGCGGGAGCTCCTACAATGAGCAGTTCTTC.

V usage is TRBV5-1 and J usage is TRBJ2-2; TRBD1 matches 7 bases. CDR1 is SGHRS, CDR2 YFSETQ, per germline. The CDR3 is made up of 15 amino acids. J gave up 2 bases and V 3 bases, and 4 bases lay outside the gene matches. The CDR3 nucleotides read TGCGCCAGCAGCTCGGGGACAGTTAACACCGGGGAGCTGTTTTTT. Residues: CASSSGTVNTGELFF.

The chain links TRBV28 to TRBJ1-5, with TRBD1 matching 8 bases. With 5 bases clipped from V and 7 bases from J, the junction kept 7 bases outside the gene matches. The CDR3 spans 14 residues. Germline CDR1 reads MDHEN; CDR2 reads SYDVKM. The CDR3 bases are TGTGCCAGCAGTGCAGGACAGGGTGGGCAGCCCCAGCATTTT. It specifies CASSAGQGGQPQHF.

This CDR3 reads CASSPGGRAGTEAFF. The CDR3 DNA reads as TGTGCCAGCAGCCCCGGGGGCAGGGCGGGCACTGAAGCTTTCTTT. V usage is TRBV7-9 and J usage is TRBJ1-1; D is possibly TRBD1 (6 bases). The V gene lost 5 bases and the J gene lost 4 bases, with 17 bases spanning the gap. The germline gives CDR1 SEHNR, CDR2 FQNEAQ (reference sequence). The CDR3 has 15 residues.

The V gene is TRBV7-8, the J gene TRBJ2-2; 11 positions agree with TRBD2. CDR3 length: 16 amino acids. J was trimmed by 2 bases and V by 5 bases; bases with no gene match: 4. Germline-derived CDR1 and CDR2 are SGHVS and FQNEAQ. CDR3 DNA: TGTGCCAGCAGCCGGAGACTAGCGGGAAACACCGGGGAGCTGTTTTTT. Protein: CASSRRLAGNTGELFF.

In DNA form, the CDR3 reads TGTGCCAGTAAGGCCAGGGGGGAGGATCAGCCCCAGCATTTT. This sequence encodes CASKARGEDQPQHF. The chain carries TRBV19 and TRBJ1-5; 7 bases match TRBD1. CDR3 length: 14 amino acids. With 7 bases clipped from V and 5 bases from J, the junction kept 8 bases outside the gene matches. Germline CDR1 reads LNHDA; CDR2 reads SQIVND (reference sequence).

The chain couples TRBV2 to TRBJ2-1, with 11 bases identical to TRBD2. V lost 4 bases to trimming and J lost 8 bases; unmatched junction nucleotides: 7. This CDR3 comprises 15 residues. Germline V lookup: CDR1 SNHLY, CDR2 FYNNEI. DNA for the CDR3: TGTGCCAGCAGTGGACTAGCGGGGACATTCTATGAGCAGTTCTTC. Its translation is CASSGLAGTFYEQFF.

This clone was observed a handful of times. CDR3 sequence reads: CASSLGLRETQYF. In DNA, the CDR3 is TGTGCCAGCAGTTTAGGTTTGCGGGAGACCCAGTACTTC. V and J are TRBV27 and TRBJ2-5; D is uncertain. The V gene lost 2 bases and the J gene lost 5 bases, with 9 bases spanning the gap. In germline, CDR1 is MNHEY, CDR2 SMNVEV (reference sequence). The CDR3 contains 13 residues.

This rearrangement joins TRBV7-9 to TRBJ1-2, with D perhaps matching TRBD1 (5 bases). The CDR3 totals 15 residues. The ends were cut back, 3 bases at V and 4 bases at J, with 15 bases in the middle. The V gene's germline CDR1 is SEHNR and CDR2 FQNEAQ (reference sequence). In nucleotides, the CDR3 is TGTGCCAGCAGCTTCGGGACCCTCGGTGGCTATGGCTACACCTTC. It codes for CASSFGTLGGYGYTF.

The genes are TRBV4-3 and TRBJ1-1, with D hard to call. V was trimmed by 7 bases and J by 0 bases, leaving 9 bases between them. This CDR3 has 13 amino acids. From germline, CDR1 is LGHNA and CDR2 YSLEER. CDR3 nucleotides: TGCGCCAGCATGCCTACCCTGAACACTGAAGCTTTCTTT. It specifies CASMPTLNTEAFF.

The V call is TRBV5-6, the J call TRBJ1-4; 8 nucleotides match TRBD1. This CDR3 has 15 amino acids. The ends lost 2 bases at V and 8 bases at J; junction bases unmatched: 8. Germline V gives CDR1 SGHDT, CDR2 YYEEEE. The CDR3 sequence: CASSFPDRVREKLFF. For the CDR3, the DNA is TGTGCCAGCAGCTTCCCGGACAGGGTCAGGGAAAAACTGTTTTTT.

This chain joins TRBV7-9 and TRBJ2-6; no firm D call. With 3 bases removed from V and 0 bases from J, the gap between germline ends came to 6 bases. This CDR3 region has 15 residues. Germline CDR1 and CDR2: SEHNR and FQNEAQ (reference sequence). The CDR3 spells CASSFSRSGANVLTF. The DNA for the CDR3 is TGTGCCAGCAGCTTCTCCCGCTCTGGGGCCAACGTCCTGACTTTC.

V gene TRBV29-1 combines with J gene TRBJ2-5; tentatively, D is TRBD2 (7 bases). V was cut by 5 bases and J by 5 bases, with 21 bases left in between. Per the germline V gene, CDR1 is SQVTM and CDR2 is ANQGSEA. The CDR3 contains 15 residues. The CDR3 sequence: CSVRGARNSGETQYF. Written as DNA, the CDR3 is TGCAGCGTTCGGGGGGCAAGGAATAGCGGGGAGACCCAGTACTTC.

The rearrangement uses TRBV6-5 and TRBJ2-2; D not resolved. Between the trimmed V and J ends, which lost 6 bases and 0 bases, there was a span of 8 bases. Looked up from germline, CDR1 is MNHEY and CDR2 is SVGAGI. The CDR3 extends over 14 amino acids. The CDR3: CASSGPTNTGELFF. The CDR3 DNA sequence: TGTGCCAGCAGCGGACCAACGAACACCGGGGAGCTGTTTTTT.

V gene TRBV7-9 combines with J gene TRBJ2-1; a possible D gene is TRBD1 (5 bases). V was pared by 9 bases and J by 2 bases, with 14 bases between. Germline V lookup: CDR1 SEHNR, CDR2 FQNEAQ (reference sequence). The CDR3 extends over 14 amino acids. Here the CDR3 DNA reads TGTGCCAGTACCGAGACAGTGCCCTACAATGAGCAGTTCTTC. It is translated as CASTETVPYNEQFF.

The chain carries TRBV6-1 and TRBJ2-7; no clear D. V lost 0 bases and J lost 6, with 15 bases in between. The CDR3 extends over 15 amino acids. In germline, CDR1 is MNHNS, CDR2 SASEGT. Here the CDR3 reads CASSEALGRVSEQYF. In DNA, the CDR3 is TGTGCCAGCAGTGAAGCGCTAGGCAGAGTATCCGAGCAGTACTTC.

The V call is TRBV9, the J call TRBJ2-7; no firm D call. Germline values: CDR1 SGDLS, CDR2 YYNGEE. The CDR3 is made up of 13 amino acids. The germline V and J ends were trimmed by 0 bases and 6 bases, with 10 bases remaining between them. CDR3 region: CASSVVPESEQYF. CDR3 sequence (DNA): TGTGCCAGCAGCGTAGTGCCCGAGAGCGAGCAGTACTTC.

This clone was picked up one time. The V and J genes are TRBV5-1 and TRBJ2-7; 9 bases fit TRBD1. With 0 bases clipped from V and 6 bases from J, the junction kept 4 bases outside the gene matches. Germline CDR1 and CDR2: SGHRS and YFSETQ. This CDR3 has 14 residues. CDR3 nucleotide sequence: TGCGCCAGCAGCTTGGTACAGGGGGCTAGCGAGCAGTACTTC. Its translation: CASSLVQGASEQYF.